This T cell receptor (beta chain) was sequenced in a study of CD8 T cells in ankylosing spondylitis. Each CDR3 protein is one row after TCRdb ran MiXCR on the 5' RACE reads. The sample carries under 150,000 distinct CDR3 sequences, about an eighth recorded once. V shed 5 bases and J shed 7 bases, with 6 bases lying between them. The CDR3 sequence is 11 residues long. This clonotype was counted at least ten times. The sequenced material came from blood, either unsorted or a sorted T cell fraction (not recorded which). This chain connects TRBV12-3 or TRBV12-4 to TRBJ2-1; D is uncertain. This TCR derives from a female donor with ankylosing spondylitis or in good health (not recorded which). The CDR3 loop reads CASSPGNEQFF. The CDR3 DNA is TGTGCCAGCAGTCCCGGGAATGAGCAGTTCTTC.